This T cell receptor (beta chain) is from a study of control samples from healthy donors and cancer patients. Sequencing used immunoSEQ multiplex PCR; TCRdb keeps in-frame clones, though not all of them. The sample yields about 120,000 clones, approximately 94% seen once. CDR1 is LGHNA and CDR2 is YSLEER in the germline V gene. The CDR3 contains 14 residues. Trimming removed 4 bases at V and 7 bases at J, with 17 bases between. The clonotype comes from a man aged 25 to 40 in good health. Sequencing was carried out using blood. The J gene is TRBJ2-7, the V gene TRBV4-3; D perhaps matches TRBD1 (5 bases). CDR3 loop: CASSPGSSGMEQYF. CDR3 nucleotides: TGCGCCAGCAGCCCAGGTTCGTCAGGGATGGAGCAGTACTTC.